This passage covers 26 T cell receptor beta chains from one sample sequenced in a study of graft-versus-host responses after intestinal transplantation. Repertoires were generated with immunoSEQ multiplex PCR, while TCRdb's copy carries only in-frame clones and drops some. The data show fewer than 15,000 clones, 25% to 35% seen once. The specimen comprised alloreactive CD4+ T cells from a mixed lymphocyte reaction culture, sampled before intestinal transplant. Indicated subset: CFSE-low proliferating T cells sorted from roughly 6-day pre-transplant mixed lymphocyte reaction (GvH or HvG direction). These receptors all come from a human patient who received an intestinal transplant.

This clone is medium-sized (0.01 to 0.1%) within its sample. The chain carries TRBV18 and TRBJ2-1; 8 positions agree with TRBD1. The ends lost 6 bases at V and 2 bases at J; junction bases unmatched: 6. CDR1 and CDR2 from the germline V gene are KGHSH and LQKENI. The CDR3 has 15 residues. CDR3 in amino acids: CASSPGQGAYNEQFF. The DNA for the CDR3 is TGTGCCAGCTCTCCAGGACAGGGTGCCTACAATGAGCAGTTCTTC.

This clone was counted only a few times. The chain couples TRBV4-2 to TRBJ2-7; D not resolved. The CDR3 loop spans 13 amino acids. CDR1 and CDR2 (germline): LGHNA, YNFKEQ. Trimming stripped 1 base from V and 3 bases from J, with 7 bases between. The CDR3: CASSQAAYYEQYF. DNA for the CDR3: TGTGCCAGCAGCCAAGCGGCATACTACGAGCAGTACTTC.

This clone came up a few times. The V and J genes are TRBV11-2 and TRBJ2-5; D possibly corresponds to TRBD1 (6 bases). The CDR3 has 14 residues. Trimming stripped 1 base from V and 2 bases from J, with 8 bases between. The germline gives CDR1 SGHAT, CDR2 FQNNGV. CDR3 loop: CASSLGGQQETQYF. CDR3 coding DNA: TGTGCCAGCAGCTTAGGCGGACAGCAAGAGACCCAGTACTTC.

The genes are TRBV7-9 and TRBJ1-2, with D unclear. The CDR3 loop spans 14 amino acids. CDR1 and CDR2 (germline): SEHNR, FQNEAQ (reference sequence). V was cut by 2 bases and J by 4 bases, with 11 bases left in between. CDR3 loop: CASSLLPLIYGYTF. The DNA of the CDR3 is TGTGCCAGCAGCTTACTCCCCCTCATCTATGGCTACACCTTC. Combining the CDR3 with reference TRBV7-9 and TRBJ1-2 gives the whole variable domain DTGVSQNPRHKITKRGQNVTFRCDPISEHNRLYWYRQTLGQGPEFLTYFQNEAQLEKSRLLSDRFSAERPKGSFSTLEIQRTEQGDSAMYLCASSLLPLIYGYTFGSGTRLTVV.

This clone turned up a few times. J is TRBJ2-7 and V is TRBV28; D is ambiguous. Germline loops: CDR1 MDHEN, CDR2 SYDVKM. The V and J ends lost 10 bases and 3 bases respectively, with 7 bases between them. The CDR3 contains 10 residues. The CDR3 loop is CATSFYEQYF. The DNA of the CDR3 is TGTGCCACTTCATTCTACGAGCAGTACTTC.

This clone was seen a few times. The CDR3 here is CASSPPRDREDEKLFF. The CDR3, as DNA: TGTGCCAGCAGCCCCCCGCGGGACAGGGAGGACGAAAAACTGTTTTTT. J is TRBJ1-4 and V is TRBV7-6; 9 bases agree with TRBD1. Germline V gene data show CDR1 as SGHVS and CDR2 as FNYEAQ. The CDR3 is 16 amino acids. The V segment lost 5 bases and the J segment 8 bases; nucleotides outside the gene matches: 12.

V usage is TRBV6-1 and J usage is TRBJ1-5, with D perhaps matching TRBD1 (5 bases). Germline V gene lookup returns CDR1 MNHNS and CDR2 SASEGT. The CDR3 runs 13 residues. Trimming took 5 bases from V and 5 from J, leaving 10 bases between them. The CDR3 DNA reads TGTGCCAGCAGTACAGGTGCTTATCAGCCCCAGCATTTT. Translation: CASSTGAYQPQHF.

This clone was seen only a few times. J is TRBJ2-3 and V is TRBV5-1; no clear D gene. The CDR3 spans 15 residues. V gave up 0 bases and J gave up 6 bases, with 14 bases separating them. Germline-derived CDR1 and CDR2 are SGHRS and YFSETQ. This CDR3 is CASSLEASREDTQYF. The CDR3 bases are TGCGCCAGCAGCTTGGAGGCTAGTCGCGAGGATACGCAGTATTTT.

The chain uses TRBV5-4 and TRBJ1-5; the D is unclear. Trimming shortened V by 3 bases and J by 0 bases, and 10 bases separated the two germline ends. The CDR3 length is 15 residues. Looked up from germline, CDR1 is SGHNT and CDR2 is YYREEE (reference sequence). The CDR3 sequence: CASSSGPFSNQPQHF. The CDR3 DNA follows: TGTGCCAGCAGCTCCGGGCCCTTTAGCAATCAGCCCCAGCATTTT. Full variable domain (outside the CDR3, taken from reference TRBV5-4 and TRBJ1-5): ETGVTQSPTHLIKTRGQQVTLRCSSQSGHNTVSWYQQALGQGPQFIFQYYREEENGRGNFPPRFSGLQFPNYSSELNVNALELDDSALYLCASSSGPFSNQPQHFGDGTRLSIL.

In its sample, this clone ranks as medium-sized. The chain joins TRBV7-9 to TRBJ2-7; D is perhaps TRBD1 (6 bases). Germline lookup yields CDR1 SEHNR and CDR2 FQNEAQ (reference sequence). CDR3 size: 13 residues. V lost 1 base to trimming and J lost 12 bases, with 16 bases between them. This chain's CDR3 is CASSLDPRTETYF. The CDR3 DNA is TGTGCCAGCAGCTTAGACCCTAGGACAGAAACGTACTTC.

This clone was counted a few times. The chain carries TRBV4-1 and TRBJ1-4; D remains ambiguous. The V end lost 4 bases, the J end lost 8 bases, and 23 bases lay between the germline ends. Germline V gene sequence: CDR1 MGHRA, CDR2 YSYEKL. The CDR3 loop spans 17 amino acids. CDR3 region: CASSLLSGRQSQEKLFF. The CDR3 coding sequence is TGCGCCAGCAGCCTCCTATCGGGGAGACAAAGTCAAGAAAAACTGTTTTTT.

The V gene is TRBV7-3, the J gene TRBJ2-7; 9 nucleotides line up with TRBD2. This CDR3 region has 15 residues. Trimming took 6 bases from V and 3 from J; bases not matched to a gene: 9. Germline V gives CDR1 SGHTA, CDR2 FQGTGA. CDR3 sequence reads: CASSFSGSAGYEQYF. CDR3 in DNA: TGTGCCAGCAGTTTTAGCGGGAGTGCAGGCTACGAGCAGTACTTC.

This clone turned up a few times. DNA for the CDR3: TGTGCCAGCAGCGAAGAGGAGACCCAGTACTTC. It yields the protein CASSEEETQYF. The chain carries TRBV7-6 and TRBJ2-5; D is ambiguous. The V and J ends lost 5 bases and 5 bases respectively, with 6 bases between them. Germline CDR1 and CDR2: SGHVS and FNYEAQ. The CDR3 length is 11 residues.

The V and J genes are TRBV18 and TRBJ2-6, with 10 bases identical to TRBD1. Trimming cost V 3 bases and J 2 bases; bases outside gene matches: 10. This CDR3 is 19 amino acids long. CDR1 is KGHSH, CDR2 LQKENI, per germline. CDR3 sequence (DNA): TGTGCCAGCTCACCCGTGACAGGGGGCGTTGGGGCTGGGGCCAACGTCCTGACTTTC. As protein: CASSPVTGGVGAGANVLTF. Together with reference TRBV18 and TRBJ2-6, the CDR3 gives the full variable domain: NAGVMQNPRHLVRRRGQEARLRCSPMKGHSHVYWYRQLPEEGLKFMVYLQKENIIDESGMPKERFSAEFPKEGPSILRIQQVVRGDSAAYFCASSPVTGGVGAGANVLTFGAGSRLTVL.

The chain carries TRBV7-9 and TRBJ2-2, with D perhaps matching TRBD1 (7 bases). The CDR3 is made up of 18 amino acids. V was clipped by 2 bases and J by 0 bases, with 16 bases between them. Germline-derived CDR1 and CDR2 are SEHNR and FQNEAQ (reference sequence). The CDR3 coding sequence is TGTGCCAGCAGCTTAAGGGGGCGGGGTCTCGCGAACACCGGGGAGCTGTTTTTT. As protein: CASSLRGRGLANTGELFF.

The genes are TRBV18 and TRBJ2-7; D remains ambiguous. Trimming shortened V by 1 base and J by 3 bases, and 10 bases separated the two germline ends. The CDR3 consists of 14 residues. Germline assignment: CDR1 KGHSH and CDR2 LQKENI. The CDR3 DNA reads as TGTGCCAGCTCACCACAGCGATCCGGCTACGAGCAGTACTTC. Protein: CASSPQRSGYEQYF.

This sequence joins TRBV18 and TRBJ1-5; D is ambiguous. Looked up from germline, CDR1 is KGHSH and CDR2 is LQKENI. V was trimmed by 6 bases and J by 7 bases, leaving 13 bases between them. The CDR3 covers 13 residues. CDR3 sequence reads: CASSGDPSQPQHF. The CDR3 region has the DNA TGTGCCAGCTCGGGAGACCCTAGCCAGCCCCAGCATTTT.

J is TRBJ1-1 and V is TRBV2; no clear D gene. CDR1 is SNHLY and CDR2 is FYNNEI in the germline V gene. Trimming shortened V by 9 bases and J by 0 bases, and 11 bases separated the two germline ends. The CDR3 is 13 residues long. The CDR3 region has the DNA TGTGCCAGGGAAGCGGGGATGAACACTGAAGCTTTCTTT. Amino acid sequence: CAREAGMNTEAFF. The full variable domain, with the rest looked up from reference TRBV2 and TRBJ1-1, is EPEVTQTPSHQVTQMGQEVILRCVPISNHLYFYWYRQILGQKVEFLVSFYNNEISEKSEIFDDQFSVERPDGSNFTLKIRSTKLEDSAMYFCAREAGMNTEAFFGQGTRLTVV.

This clone was seen more than once but under ten times. The gene calls are TRBV10-3 and TRBJ2-2; unclear D gene. The CDR3 contains 13 residues. The V gene's germline CDR1 is ENHRY and CDR2 SYGVKD. V was cut by 8 bases and J by 2 bases, with 9 bases left in between. CDR3 in DNA: TGTGCCATCGGCTACAGAAACACCGGGGAGCTGTTTTTT. This codes for CAIGYRNTGELFF.

About this clone itself: One end of the junction is discordant with germline, which a read error may explain. The chain couples TRBV5-6 to TRBJ1-2; weak D call: TRBD1 (6 bases). The length of the CDR3 is 15 residues. Germline loops: CDR1 SGHDT, CDR2 YYEEEE. CDR3 in amino acids: CARSLLVGGGYGYTF. The CDR3 nucleotides read TGTGCCCGCAGCTTGTTGGTGGGGGGCGGGTATGGCTACACCTTC.

This clone appeared a few times. This chain uses TRBV5-1 with TRBJ2-5; D perhaps matches TRBD2 (6 bases). The V gene lost 7 bases and the J gene lost 1 base, with 11 bases spanning the gap. Looked up from germline, CDR1 is SGHRS and CDR2 is YFSETQ. There are 13 residues in the CDR3. The CDR3 bases are TGCGCCAGCGCGGATAGCGGCCAAGAGACCCAGTACTTC. This translates into CASADSGQETQYF.

V usage is TRBV6-5 and J usage is TRBJ2-1, with D maybe TRBD2 (6 bases). Trimming took 5 bases from V and 0 from J, leaving 8 bases between them. This CDR3 region has 14 residues. Germline V lookup: CDR1 MNHEY, CDR2 SVGAGI. The CDR3 nucleotides read TGTGCCAGCAGTAGGGGAGGCTCCTACAATGAGCAGTTCTTC. Protein product: CASSRGGSYNEQFF.

The chain recombines TRBV6-5 with TRBJ2-6; D gene unclear. Germline CDR1 and CDR2: MNHEY and SVGAGI. V was pared by 3 bases and J by 4 bases, with 13 bases between. The CDR3 is 16 amino acids. The CDR3 nucleotides read TGTGCCAGCAGTTATGGGCAATTTGGCGGGGCCAACGTCCTGACTTTC. It is translated as CASSYGQFGGANVLTF.

This clone came up a few times. V is TRBV5-4 and J is TRBJ2-3, with TRBD2 matching over 14 bases. CDR1 SGHNT and CDR2 YYREEE come from the germline V gene (reference sequence). Trimming removed 0 bases from V and 5 bases from J; junction bases left unmatched: 5. The CDR3 runs 17 residues. The CDR3 bases are TGTGCCAGCAGCTTGGGACTAGCGGGAGGGCAGGGAGATACGCAGTATTTT. Protein sequence: CASSLGLAGGQGDTQYF.

This chain joins TRBV28 and TRBJ2-7, with TRBD1 as a possible D gene (5 bases). Germline V CDR1 and CDR2: MDHEN, SYDVKM. CDR3 length: 12 residues. The V and J ends lost 5 bases and 1 base respectively, with 6 bases between them. CDR3 nucleotide sequence: TGTGCCAGCAGTGACAGTTCCTACGAGCAGTACTTC. Protein: CASSDSSYEQYF.

The rearrangement uses TRBV5-1 and TRBJ2-7, with 8 bases identical to TRBD1. The germline CDR1 and CDR2 sequences are SGHRS and YFSETQ. The junction had 4 bases not matched to a gene; V was cut back by 2 bases and J by 3 bases. The CDR3 totals 14 residues. The CDR3 DNA sequence: TGCGCCAGCAGCTTCAGACAGGGGAGCTACGAGCAGTACTTC. Translating it yields CASSFRQGSYEQYF. The complete variable domain, with remaining parts taken from reference TRBV5-1 and TRBJ2-7, reads KAGVTQTPRYLIKTRGQQVTLSCSPISGHRSVSWYQQTPGQGLQFLFEYFSETQRNKGNFPGRFSGRQFSNSRSEMNVSTLELGDSALYLCASSFRQGSYEQYFGPGTRLTVT.